This is a list of T cell receptor beta chains from one sample in a study of blood T cell repertoires in COVID-19. Repertoires were generated with immunoSEQ multiplex PCR, while TCRdb's copy carries only in-frame clones and drops some. This table holds over 100,000 clones, around 87% found once. Source material: peripheral blood. Receptors originate from a man aged 50 to 59 with active COVID-19. The CDR3 runs from the conserved cysteine through the conserved F or W. Fields, in order: V gene, J gene, CDR3 protein.

v_call: TRBV11-1; j_call: TRBJ2-2; cdr3_aa: CASSLVPGTGELFF
v_call: TRBV7-2; j_call: TRBJ2-1; cdr3_aa: CASSLVSGGSSYNEQFF
v_call: TRBV7-9; j_call: TRBJ1-2; cdr3_aa: CASSRQGPYGYTF
v_call: TRBV7-2; j_call: TRBJ2-7; cdr3_aa: CASSGAYSYEQYF
v_call: TRBV11-3; j_call: TRBJ2-2; cdr3_aa: CASSPGAGANTGELFF
v_call: TRBV10-3; j_call: TRBJ1-2; cdr3_aa: CAISESIRLANYGYTF
v_call: TRBV5-1; j_call: TRBJ1-3; cdr3_aa: CASSLSPRSGGVSGNTIYF
v_call: TRBV10-2; j_call: TRBJ2-5; cdr3_aa: CASKGRGRETQYF
v_call: TRBV4-1; j_call: TRBJ2-7; cdr3_aa: CASSTNRGPGEQYF
v_call: TRBV20-1; j_call: TRBJ2-3; cdr3_aa: CSASPSERPTDTQYF